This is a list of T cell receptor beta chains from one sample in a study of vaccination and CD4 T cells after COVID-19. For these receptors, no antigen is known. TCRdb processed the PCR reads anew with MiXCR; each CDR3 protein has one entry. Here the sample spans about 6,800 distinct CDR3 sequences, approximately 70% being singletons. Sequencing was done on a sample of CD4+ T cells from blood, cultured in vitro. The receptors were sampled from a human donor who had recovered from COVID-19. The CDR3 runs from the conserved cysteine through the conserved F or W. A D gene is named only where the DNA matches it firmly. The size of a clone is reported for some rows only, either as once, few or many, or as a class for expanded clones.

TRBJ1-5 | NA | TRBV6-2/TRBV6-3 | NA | TGTGCCAGCAGTTTTTGGGGCAATCAGCCCCAGCATTTT | CASSFWGNQPQHF
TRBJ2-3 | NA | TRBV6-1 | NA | TGTGCCAGCTGCTCTCGCTACGGTGATACGCAGTATTTT | CASCSRYGDTQYF
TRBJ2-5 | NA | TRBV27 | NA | TGTGCCAGCAGTTTACGCAGAGACCAAGAGACCCAGTACTTC | CASSLRRDQETQYF
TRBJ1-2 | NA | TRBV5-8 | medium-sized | TGTGCCAGCAGGGGGTCCAACAGCTATGGCTACACCTTC | CASRGSNSYGYTF
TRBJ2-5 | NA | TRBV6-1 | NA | TGTGCCAGCAGCTTAGGGGAGACCCAGTACTTC | CASSLGETQYF
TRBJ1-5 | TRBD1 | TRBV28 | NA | TGTGCCAGCAGTACTAACAGGGGGCGCAATCAGCCCCAGCATTTT | CASSTNRGRNQPQHF
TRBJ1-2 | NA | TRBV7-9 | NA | TGTGCCAGCAGCTTAGACAGGGCCGGCTACACCTTC | CASSLDRAGYTF
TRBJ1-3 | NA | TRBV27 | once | TGTGCCAGCAGGCCCAGAAACACCATATATTTT | CASRPRNTIYF
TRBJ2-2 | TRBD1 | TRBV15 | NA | TGTGCCACCAGCAGAGGACAGGGGGCGGAAGGAATGCTGTTTTTT | CATSRGQGAEGMLFF
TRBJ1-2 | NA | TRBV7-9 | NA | TGTGCCAGCAGCTTTCGTCCCATTAACTATGGCTACACCTTC | CASSFRPINYGYTF
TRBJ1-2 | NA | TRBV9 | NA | TGTGCCAGCAGCGTAGTCGCAGGTGGACCCTATGGCTACACCTTC | CASSVVAGGPYGYTF
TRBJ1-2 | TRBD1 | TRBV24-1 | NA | TGTGCCACCAGTGATCCCGGGACAGGGGAATATGGCTACACCTTC | CATSDPGTGEYGYTF
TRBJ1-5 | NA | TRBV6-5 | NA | TGTGCCAGCAGTTACAGGACGGGGAATCAGCCCCAGCATTTT | CASSYRTGNQPQHF
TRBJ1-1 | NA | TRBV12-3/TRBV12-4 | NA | TGTGCCAGCAGTTTACAGGGGAGCACTGAAGCTTTCTTT | CASSLQGSTEAFF
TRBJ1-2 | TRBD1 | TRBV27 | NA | TGTGCCAGCAGTACTAGGACAGGGGGCTTCTATGGCTACACCTTC | CASSTRTGGFYGYTF
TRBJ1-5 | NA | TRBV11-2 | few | TGTGCCAGCAGCTTAGGACAGCTTTACAATCAGCCCCAGCATTTT | CASSLGQLYNQPQHF
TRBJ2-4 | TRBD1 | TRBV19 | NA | TGTGCCAGTAACCCGGACAGGGGGAACATTCAGTACTTC | CASNPDRGNIQYF
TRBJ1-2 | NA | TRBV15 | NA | TGTGCCACCAGCCAGACCCCGGCGAGTGGTGGCTACACCTTC | CATSQTPASGGYTF
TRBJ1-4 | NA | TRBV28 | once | TGTGGGTCAGAAGGGGCTAATGAAAAACTGTTTTTT | CGSEGANEKLFF
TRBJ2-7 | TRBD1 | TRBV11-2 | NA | TGTGCCAGCAGCACGCCCAGGGGGTCCTACGAGCAGTACTTC | CASSTPRGSYEQYF
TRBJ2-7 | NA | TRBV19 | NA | TGTGCCAGTAGTATTTCACGGAGTTCTTCTTACGAGCAGTACTTC | CASSISRSSSYEQYF
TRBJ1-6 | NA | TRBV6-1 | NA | TGTGCCAGCAGTGAAGAATGGGGTTCCTATAATTCACCCCTCCACTTT | CASSEEWGSYNSPLHF
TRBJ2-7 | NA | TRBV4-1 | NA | TGCGCCAGCAGCCAAGGTAGGGTTAGTGGAGGCTCCTACGAGCAGTACTTC | CASSQGRVSGGSYEQYF
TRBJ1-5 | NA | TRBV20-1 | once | TGCAGTGCATCCCTGAGTCAGCCCCAGCATTTT | CSASLSQPQHF
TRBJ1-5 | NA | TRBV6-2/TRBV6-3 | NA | TGTGCCAGCAGTTACCCTCGTCAGCCCCAGCATTTT | CASSYPRQPQHF
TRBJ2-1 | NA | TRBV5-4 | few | TGTGCCAGCAGCTTGGGTCGTCCCTTAGGCTCCTACAATGAGCAGTTCTTC | CASSLGRPLGSYNEQFF
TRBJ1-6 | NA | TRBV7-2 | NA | TGTGCCAGCAGACCGGGGGCCGAAAATTCACCCCTCCACTTT | CASRPGAENSPLHF
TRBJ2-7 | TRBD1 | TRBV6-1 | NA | TGTGCCAGCAGCCCTACCCGGACAGGGCCATCCTACGAGCAGTACTTC | CASSPTRTGPSYEQYF
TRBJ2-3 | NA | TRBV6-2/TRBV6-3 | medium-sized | TGTGCCGGATGCTCGGGAGCGCGTCCGGATACGCAGTATTTT | CAGCSGARPDTQYF
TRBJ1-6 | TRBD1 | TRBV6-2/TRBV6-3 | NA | TGTGCCAGCACGACGACAGGGCTTGGGAACTCACCCCTCCACTTT | CASTTTGLGNSPLHF
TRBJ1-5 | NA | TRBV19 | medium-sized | TGTGCCAGTAGTATACTCTCTCAGGGTAGCAATCAGCCCCAGCATTTT | CASSILSQGSNQPQHF
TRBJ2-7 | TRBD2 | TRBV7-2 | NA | TGTGCCAGCAGCTTGACTAGCGGGAGTTACGAGCAGTACTTC | CASSLTSGSYEQYF
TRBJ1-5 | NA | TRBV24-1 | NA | TGTGCCACCAGTGACCCAACAGGGATTAAGCCCCAGCATTTT | CATSDPTGIKPQHF
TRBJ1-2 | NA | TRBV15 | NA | TGTGCCACCAGCAGAGGGCTGGGGACGGACTATGGCTACACCTTC | CATSRGLGTDYGYTF
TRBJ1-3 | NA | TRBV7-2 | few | TGTGCCAGCAGCTTCCCCGATTCGGGCTCTGGAAACACCATATATTTT | CASSFPDSGSGNTIYF